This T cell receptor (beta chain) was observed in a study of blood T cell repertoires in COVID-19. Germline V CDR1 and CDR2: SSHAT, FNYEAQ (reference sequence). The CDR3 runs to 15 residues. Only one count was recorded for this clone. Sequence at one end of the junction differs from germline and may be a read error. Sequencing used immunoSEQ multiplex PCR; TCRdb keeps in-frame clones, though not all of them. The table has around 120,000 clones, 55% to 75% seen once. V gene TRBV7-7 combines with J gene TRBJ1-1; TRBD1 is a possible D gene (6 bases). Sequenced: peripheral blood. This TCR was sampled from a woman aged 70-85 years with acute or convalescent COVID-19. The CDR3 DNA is TGTGCTAGCAGCCCTCTGACGCGGGGGCGCGATGAAGCTTTCTTT. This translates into CASSPLTRGRDEAFF.